These 2 T cell receptor beta chains were all obtained from the same sample, sequenced in a study of T cell responses to AZD1222 COVID-19 vaccine. Clones were read by immunoSEQ multiplex PCR, and TCRdb kept only the in-frame ones, dropping some. This table has 130,000 or so clones, more than 85% appearing once. The sequenced sample was peripheral blood, obtained on day 0 of MenACWY control vaccination. All receptors come from an adult in good health.

This chain uses TRBV4-1 with TRBJ2-7; 7 bases align to TRBD1. CDR3 length equals 15 residues. J was trimmed by 5 bases and V by 2 bases; bases with no gene match: 9. Germline V lookup: CDR1 MGHRA, CDR2 YSYEKL. For the CDR3, the DNA is TGCGCCAGCAGCCAACTTACCCGGGACAGACACGAGCAGTACTTC. The encoded protein is CASSQLTRDRHEQYF.

V gene TRBV19 combines with J gene TRBJ2-3; 8 bases agree with TRBD1. There are 15 residues in the CDR3. V lost 7 bases to trimming and J lost 0 bases; unmatched junction nucleotides: 6. Germline V lookup: CDR1 LNHDA, CDR2 SQIVND (reference sequence). The CDR3 is CASTRTGLSTDTQYF. The CDR3 coding sequence is TGTGCCAGTACCCGGACAGGGCTGAGCACAGATACGCAGTATTTT.